This TCR beta chain is from a study of CD8 T cells in Susac syndrome. With random hexamers, reverse transcription was performed on about 0.5 to 1 ug of RNA. Via MiXCR, TCRdb re-called the immunoSEQ multiplex PCR reads, giving one row per CDR3 protein. The repertoire holds a few hundred thousand distinct CDR3 sequences, 95% seen once, with 0.095% in the top ten. The clonotype was recovered from a human donor with multiple sclerosis. The sequenced material came from CD4+ T cells from PBMCs.

For the CDR3, the DNA is TGTGCCAGCAGCCTCCGGCAGGGCAGGGACTATGGCTACACCTTC. Translated: CASSLRQGRDYGYTF. The chain combines TRBV3-1 with TRBJ1-2; weak D call: TRBD1 (5 bases). The CDR3 covers 15 residues. Trimming stripped 4 bases from V and 3 bases from J, with 15 bases between. The germline V gene has CDR1 LGHDT and CDR2 YNNKEL (reference sequence).